The entry below gives a single T cell receptor beta chain sequence along with its context. The target antigen is unknown. These data come from a study of T cell responses to AZD1222 COVID-19 vaccine. Whole-study context: Researchers grouped second doses given at about 4 or about 12 weeks into one pool.

Data came from immunoSEQ multiplex PCR; TCRdb stores just in-frame clones and leaves some out. Here the sample spans approximately 150,000 clones, about 93% being singletons. Points from the study as a whole: Baseline serology detected seropositivity in only six AZD1222 recipients.

The CDR3 loop spans 15 amino acids. The V end lost 4 bases, the J end lost 3 bases, and 16 bases lay between the germline ends. From germline, CDR1 is KGHSH and CDR2 LQKENI. The clonotype was recovered from an adult in good health. The chain carries TRBV18 and TRBJ2-7, with a weak D call TRBD2 (6 bases). The input for sequencing was peripheral blood, taken on day 0 of AZD1222 vaccination. The CDR3 DNA sequence: TGTGCCAGCTCACAGGGGACTGGGCGGGTCTACGAGCAGTACTTC. This gives the protein CASSQGTGRVYEQYF.